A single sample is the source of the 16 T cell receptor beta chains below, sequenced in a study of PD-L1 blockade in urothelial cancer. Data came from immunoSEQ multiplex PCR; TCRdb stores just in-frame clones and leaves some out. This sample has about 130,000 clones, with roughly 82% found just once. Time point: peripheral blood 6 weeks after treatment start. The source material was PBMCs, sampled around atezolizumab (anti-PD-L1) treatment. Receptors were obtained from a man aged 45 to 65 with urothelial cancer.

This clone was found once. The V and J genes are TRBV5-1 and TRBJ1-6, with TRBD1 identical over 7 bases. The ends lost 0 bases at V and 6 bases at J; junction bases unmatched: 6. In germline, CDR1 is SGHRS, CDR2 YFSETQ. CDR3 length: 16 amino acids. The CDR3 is CASSLEGRGTNSPLHF. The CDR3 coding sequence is TGCGCCAGCAGCTTGGAGGGCAGGGGGACTAATTCACCCCTCCACTTT.

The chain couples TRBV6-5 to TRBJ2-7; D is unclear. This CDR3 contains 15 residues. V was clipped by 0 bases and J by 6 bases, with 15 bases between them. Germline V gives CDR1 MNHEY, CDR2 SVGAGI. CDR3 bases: TGTGCCAGCAGTTACTCGATAACCGGAGTTGGCGAGCAGTACTTC. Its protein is CASSYSITGVGEQYF.

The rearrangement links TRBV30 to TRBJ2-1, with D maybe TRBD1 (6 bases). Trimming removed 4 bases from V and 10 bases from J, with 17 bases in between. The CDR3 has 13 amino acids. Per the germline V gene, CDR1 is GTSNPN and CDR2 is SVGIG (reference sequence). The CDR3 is CAWNLYRDREQFF. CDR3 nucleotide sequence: TGTGCCTGGAACCTATACAGGGATCGGGAGCAGTTCTTC. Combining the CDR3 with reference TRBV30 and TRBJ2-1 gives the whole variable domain SQTIHQWPATLVQPVGSPLSLECTVEGTSNPNLYWYRQAAGRGLQLLFYSVGIGQISSEVPQNLSASRPQDRQFILSSKKLLLSDSGFYLCAWNLYRDREQFFGPGTRLTVL.

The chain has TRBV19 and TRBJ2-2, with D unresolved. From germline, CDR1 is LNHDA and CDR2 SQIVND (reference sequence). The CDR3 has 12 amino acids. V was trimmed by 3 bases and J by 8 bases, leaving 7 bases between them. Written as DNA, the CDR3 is TGTGCCAGTAGTATTGTCTCGGGGGAGCTGTTTTTT. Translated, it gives CASSIVSGELFF.

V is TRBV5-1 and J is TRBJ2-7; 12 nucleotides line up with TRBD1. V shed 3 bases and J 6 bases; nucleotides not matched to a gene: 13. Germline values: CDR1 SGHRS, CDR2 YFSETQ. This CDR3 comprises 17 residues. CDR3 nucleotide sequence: TGCGCCAGCAGCTCCACCTGGCGGGACAGGGGGCAAGGCGAGCAGTACTTC. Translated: CASSSTWRDRGQGEQYF.

The CDR3 region is CASSLFGGWGSNNYGYTF. The CDR3 region has the DNA TGTGCCAGCAGCTTGTTTGGGGGCTGGGGGAGTAACAACTATGGCTACACCTTC. The chain employs TRBV5-8 and TRBJ1-2; tentatively, D is TRBD1 (6 bases). Trimming shortened V by 1 base and J by 2 bases, and 21 bases separated the two germline ends. The CDR3 is 18 residues long. Germline lookup yields CDR1 SGHTS and CDR2 YDEGEE.

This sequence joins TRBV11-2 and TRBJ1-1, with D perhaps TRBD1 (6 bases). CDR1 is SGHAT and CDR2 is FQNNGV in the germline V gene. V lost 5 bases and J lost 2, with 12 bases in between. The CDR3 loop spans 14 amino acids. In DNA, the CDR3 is TGTGCCAGCAGCCATGGACAGCAAAACACTGAAGCTTTCTTT. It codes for CASSHGQQNTEAFF.

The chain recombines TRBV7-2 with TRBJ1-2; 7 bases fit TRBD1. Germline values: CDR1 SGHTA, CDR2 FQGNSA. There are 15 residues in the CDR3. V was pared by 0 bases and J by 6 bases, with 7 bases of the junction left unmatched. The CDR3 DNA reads TGTGCCAGCAGCTTAGCGCTTCTACAGGGGAATGGCTACACCTTC. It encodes CASSLALLQGNGYTF.

As DNA, the CDR3 is TGTGCCAGCAGCTTAGCGCAGAAACTAGCGGCCTTCACCGGGGAGCTGTTTTTT. This gives the protein CASSLAQKLAAFTGELFF. This chain connects TRBV11-1 to TRBJ2-2; the match to TRBD2 covers 8 bases. The V gene end was trimmed by 0 bases and the J gene end by 4 bases; junction bases not matched to a gene: 10. CDR3 length equals 18 residues. The germline V gene encodes CDR1 SGHAT and CDR2 FQDESV (reference sequence). Filled out from reference TRBV11-1 and TRBJ2-2, the complete variable domain reads EAEVAQSPRYKITEKSQAVAFWCDPISGHATLYWYRQILGQGPELLVQFQDESVVDDSQLPKDRFSAERLKGVDSTLKIQPAELGDSAMYLCASSLAQKLAAFTGELFFGEGSRLTVL.

The CDR3 spells CASSPETQSNEQFF. The CDR3 bases are TGTGCCAGCAGCCCCGAGACTCAAAGCAATGAGCAGTTCTTC. This sequence joins TRBV7-3 and TRBJ2-1; D unresolved. Germline V lookup: CDR1 SGHTA, CDR2 FQGTGA. The CDR3 runs to 14 residues. V shed 5 bases and J shed 6 bases, with 14 bases lying between them.

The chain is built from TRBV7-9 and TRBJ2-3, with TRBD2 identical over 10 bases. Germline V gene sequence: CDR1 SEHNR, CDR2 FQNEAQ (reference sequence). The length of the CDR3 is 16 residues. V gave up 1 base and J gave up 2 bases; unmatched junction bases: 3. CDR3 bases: TGTGCCAGCAGCTTAGGGCTAGCGGGGGACACAGATACGCAGTATTTT. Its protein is CASSLGLAGDTDTQYF.

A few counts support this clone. In DNA form, the CDR3 reads TGTGCCAGCAGTTTGGGAGCCGGCTCCTATCAGCCCCAGCATTTT. Translating it yields CASSLGAGSYQPQHF. This chain joins TRBV7-2 and TRBJ1-5, with no clear D. CDR1 SGHTA and CDR2 FQGNSA come from the germline V gene. CDR3 length: 15 residues. Trimming removed 6 bases at V and 5 bases at J, with 17 bases between.

The CDR3 spells CASSLEGGARVYEQYF. CDR3 in DNA: TGTGCCAGCAGCCTCGAGGGGGGGGCCCGTGTTTACGAGCAGTACTTC. This chain connects TRBV25-1 to TRBJ2-7; possibly TRBD2 for D (7 bases). The CDR3 has 16 amino acids. Trimming stripped 6 bases from V and 4 bases from J, with 22 bases between. Per the germline V gene, CDR1 is MGHDK and CDR2 is SYGVNS.

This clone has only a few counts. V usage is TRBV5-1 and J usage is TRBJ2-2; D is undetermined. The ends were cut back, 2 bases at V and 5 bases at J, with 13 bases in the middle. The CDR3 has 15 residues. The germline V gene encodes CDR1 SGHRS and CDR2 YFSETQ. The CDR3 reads CASSFASTVTGELFF. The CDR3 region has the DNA TGCGCCAGCAGCTTCGCCTCCACAGTGACCGGGGAGCTGTTTTTT.

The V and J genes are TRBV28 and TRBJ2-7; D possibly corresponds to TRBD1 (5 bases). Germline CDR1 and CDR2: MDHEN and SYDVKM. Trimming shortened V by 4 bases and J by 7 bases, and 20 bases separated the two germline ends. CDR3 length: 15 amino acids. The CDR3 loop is CASSSAGFPMGEQYF. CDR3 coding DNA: TGTGCCAGCAGTTCCGCAGGGTTCCCCATGGGAGAGCAGTACTTC.

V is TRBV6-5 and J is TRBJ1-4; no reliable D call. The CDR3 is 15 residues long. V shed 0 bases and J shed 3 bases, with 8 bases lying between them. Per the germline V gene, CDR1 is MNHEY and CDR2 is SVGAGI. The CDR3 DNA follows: TGTGCCAGCAGTTACTCGCGAATGGCTAATGAAAAACTGTTTTTT. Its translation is CASSYSRMANEKLFF.